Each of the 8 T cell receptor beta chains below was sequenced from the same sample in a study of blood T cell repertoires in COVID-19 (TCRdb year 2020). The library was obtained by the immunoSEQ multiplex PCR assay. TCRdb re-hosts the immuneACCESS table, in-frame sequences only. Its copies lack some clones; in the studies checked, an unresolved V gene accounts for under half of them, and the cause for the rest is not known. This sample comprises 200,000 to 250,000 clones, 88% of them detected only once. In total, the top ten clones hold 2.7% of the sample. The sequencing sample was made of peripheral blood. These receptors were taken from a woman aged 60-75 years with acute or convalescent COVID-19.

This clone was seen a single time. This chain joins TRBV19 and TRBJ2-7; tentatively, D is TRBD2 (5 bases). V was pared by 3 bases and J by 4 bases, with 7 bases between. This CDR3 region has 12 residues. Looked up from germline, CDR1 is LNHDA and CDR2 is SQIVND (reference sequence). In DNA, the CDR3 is TGTGCCAGTAGTATTGGGAGTTACGAGCAGTACTTC. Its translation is CASSIGSYEQYF.

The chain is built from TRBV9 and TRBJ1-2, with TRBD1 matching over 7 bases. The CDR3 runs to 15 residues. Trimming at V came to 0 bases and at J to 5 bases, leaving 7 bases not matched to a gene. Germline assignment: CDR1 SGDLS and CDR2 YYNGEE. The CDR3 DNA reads TGTGCCAGCAGCGTAGACCTCCAGGGGGAGTATGGCTACACCTTC. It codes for CASSVDLQGEYGYTF.

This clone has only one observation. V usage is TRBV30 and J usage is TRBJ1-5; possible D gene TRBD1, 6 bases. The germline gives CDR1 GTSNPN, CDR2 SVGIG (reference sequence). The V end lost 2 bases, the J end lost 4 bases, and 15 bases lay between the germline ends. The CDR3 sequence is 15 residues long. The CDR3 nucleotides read TGTGCCTGGAGTAAGCCCCCAGGGGTAAATCAGCCCCAGCATTTT. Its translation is CAWSKPPGVNQPQHF.

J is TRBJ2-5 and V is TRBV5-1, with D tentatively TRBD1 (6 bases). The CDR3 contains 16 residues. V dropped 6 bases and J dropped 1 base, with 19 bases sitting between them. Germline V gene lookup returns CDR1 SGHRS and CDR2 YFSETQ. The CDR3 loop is CASTSATGSLQETQYF. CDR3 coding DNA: TGCGCCAGCACCTCCGCGACAGGTTCTCTCCAAGAGACCCAGTACTTC.

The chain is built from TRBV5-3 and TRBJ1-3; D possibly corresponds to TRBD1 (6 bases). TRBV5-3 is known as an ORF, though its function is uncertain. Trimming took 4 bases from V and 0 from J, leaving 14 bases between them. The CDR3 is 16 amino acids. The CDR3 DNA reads TGTGCCAGAAGCCCCGGGACAACAATCTCTGGAAACACCATATATTTT. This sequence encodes CARSPGTTISGNTIYF.

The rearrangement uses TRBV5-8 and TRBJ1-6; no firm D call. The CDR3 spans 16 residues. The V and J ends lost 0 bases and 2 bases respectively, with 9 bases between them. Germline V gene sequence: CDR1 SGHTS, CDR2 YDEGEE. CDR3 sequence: CASSLGSGTYNSPLHF. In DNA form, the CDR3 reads TGTGCCAGCAGCTTGGGTTCGGGGACCTATAATTCACCCCTCCACTTT.

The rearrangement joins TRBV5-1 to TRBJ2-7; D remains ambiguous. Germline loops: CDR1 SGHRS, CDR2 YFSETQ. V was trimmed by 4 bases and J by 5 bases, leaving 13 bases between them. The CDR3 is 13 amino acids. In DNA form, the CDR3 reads TGCGCCAGCAGCCCACAACTACCGCACGAGCAGTACTTC. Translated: CASSPQLPHEQYF.

CDR3 nucleotide sequence: TGTGCCAGCCTGGGGGGGGGCCGTGAAGCTTTCTTT. Amino acids: CASLGGGREAFF. The J gene is TRBJ1-1, the V gene TRBV12-3 or TRBV12-4, with D possibly TRBD1 on 6 matching bases. The ends were cut back, 8 bases at V and 7 bases at J, with 14 bases in the middle. The CDR3 sequence is 12 residues long.